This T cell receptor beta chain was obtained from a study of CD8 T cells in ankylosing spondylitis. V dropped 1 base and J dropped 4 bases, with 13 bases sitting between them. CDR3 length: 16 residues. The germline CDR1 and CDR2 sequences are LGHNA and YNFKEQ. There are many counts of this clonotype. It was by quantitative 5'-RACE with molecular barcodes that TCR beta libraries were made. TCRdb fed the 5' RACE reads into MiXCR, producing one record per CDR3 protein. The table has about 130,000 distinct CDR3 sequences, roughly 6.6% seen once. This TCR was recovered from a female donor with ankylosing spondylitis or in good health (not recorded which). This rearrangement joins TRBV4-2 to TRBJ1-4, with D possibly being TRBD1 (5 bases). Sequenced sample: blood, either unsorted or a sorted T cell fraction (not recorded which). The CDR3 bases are TGTGCCAGCAGCCAAGGAGGAGGGGTCATTAATGAAAAACTGTTTTTT. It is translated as CASSQGGGVINEKLFF.